In this sample, the clone carrying this TCR beta chain turned up many times. This sample stems from a study of CD8+CD57+ T cells in acquired aplastic anemia. Genomic DNA constituted the template upon which TCR beta VDJ and CDR3 profiling was performed. Each CDR3 protein gets one entry after TCRdb re-called the reads with MiXCR. The sample records about 210,000 distinct CDR3 sequences, over 55% being singletons. This CDR3 region has 14 residues. Germline V gene data show CDR1 as SGHVS and CDR2 as FQNEAQ. V was trimmed by 5 bases and J by 5 bases, leaving 16 bases between them. Sequenced: sorted CD4+, CD8+, or CD8+CD57+ T cells (not recorded which) from PBMCs. The V and J genes are TRBV7-8 and TRBJ2-7; D is unresolved. This TCR derives from a human donor in good health. The CDR3 sequence is CASSPVEFNHEQYF. Written as DNA, the CDR3 is TGTGCCAGCAGCCCCGTGGAGTTCAACCACGAGCAGTACTTC.